One and the same sample provided the 31 T cell receptor beta chains below, sequenced in a study of T cells in Graves' hyperthyroidism and ophthalmopathy. It was RNA transcripts that yielded the amplified TCR beta CDR3 regions. An initial round of RT-PCR targeting the TCR CDR3 relied on the HTBI primer set. Using its own MiXCR run on the multiplex PCR reads, TCRdb lists one record per CDR3 protein. In the table there are hundreds of thousands of distinct CDR3 sequences, over 12% of which are singletons. Sequencing was performed on blood. The source is a woman in her 40s with Graves' ophthalmopathy.

This clonotype has only a few counts. The gene calls are TRBV28 and TRBJ2-5; weak D call: TRBD2 (7 bases). This CDR3 is 15 amino acids long. Germline CDR1 and CDR2: MDHEN and SYDVKM. V lost 1 base to trimming and J lost 1 base, with 10 bases between them. CDR3 bases: TGTGCCAGCAGTTTATTCCGGGGGGCCCAAGAGACCCAGTACTTC. As protein: CASSLFRGAQETQYF.

In this sample, this clonotype turned up a few times. The genes are TRBV7-9 and TRBJ2-2; D uncertain. This CDR3 is built from 13 residues. V lost 2 bases, J lost 6 bases, and 7 bases lay in between. Germline CDR1 SEHNR, CDR2 FQNEAQ (reference sequence). In DNA form, the CDR3 reads TGTGCCAGCAGCTTACCAGCTGCCGGGGAGCTGTTTTTT. It encodes CASSLPAAGELFF.

This clonotype was seen repeatedly, ten times or more. The V call is TRBV25-1, the J call TRBJ2-5; D call uncertain. Per the germline V gene, CDR1 is MGHDK and CDR2 is SYGVNS. The length of the CDR3 is 13 residues. The V gene lost 2 bases and the J gene lost 4 bases, with 8 bases spanning the gap. Written as DNA, the CDR3 is TGTGCCAGCAGTGAACTCGACGGAGAGACCCAGTACTTC. It translates to CASSELDGETQYF. Supplemented by reference TRBV25-1 and TRBJ2-5, the full variable domain reads EADIYQTPRYLVIGTGKKITLECSQTMGHDKMYWYQQDPGMELHLIHYSYGVNSTEKGDLSSESTVSRIRTEHFPLTLESARPSHTSQYLCASSELDGETQYFGPGTRLLVL.

This clonotype was counted ten times or more. The rearrangement links TRBV28 to TRBJ1-3; D is ambiguous. Germline V gene data show CDR1 as MDHEN and CDR2 as SYDVKM. The CDR3 runs 10 residues. The V gene lost 11 bases and the J gene lost 2 bases, with 4 bases spanning the gap. CDR3 amino acids: CAQAGNTIYF. The CDR3 DNA reads as TGTGCCCAGGCTGGAAACACCATATATTTT.

This clonotype was recorded many times. The V and J genes are TRBV28 and TRBJ2-5; TRBD1 is a possible D gene (6 bases). Germline CDR1 is MDHEN and CDR2 is SYDVKM. Between the trimmed V and J ends, which lost 4 bases and 10 bases, there was a span of 19 bases. This CDR3 has 14 residues. CDR3 sequence: CASSWPGQPLDQYF. CDR3 DNA: TGTGCCAGCAGTTGGCCAGGACAGCCCTTGGACCAGTACTTC.

In its sample, this clonotype was seen many times. The rearrangement joins TRBV12-3 or TRBV12-4 to TRBJ1-5, with D unclear. This CDR3 has 13 residues. Deletions cut 8 bases from V and 2 bases from J, with 10 bases between. The CDR3 region has the DNA TGTGCCAGCGGTCCCGGGGGCAATCAGCCCCAGCATTTT. Protein sequence: CASGPGGNQPQHF.

This clonotype occurred many times. The chain combines TRBV6-5 with TRBJ1-2; a possible D gene is TRBD1 (5 bases). Trimming left V 3 bases short and J 4 bases short, with 12 bases between. This CDR3 has 14 residues. The germline V gene encodes CDR1 MNHEY and CDR2 SVGAGI. In DNA form, the CDR3 reads TGTGCCAGCAGTTATGGTCCCACAGGCTATGGCTACACCTTC. Translation gives CASSYGPTGYGYTF.

This clonotype was observed many times. V gene TRBV28 combines with J gene TRBJ2-5, with TRBD2 as a possible D gene (7 bases). Trimming removed 7 bases from V and 4 bases from J, with 25 bases in between. The CDR3 extends over 17 amino acids. Germline V gene sequence: CDR1 MDHEN, CDR2 SYDVKM. The CDR3 coding sequence is TGTGCCAGCATCACTGGGGGGGCAGGGTTGGGAAGAGAGACCCAGTACTTC. As protein: CASITGGAGLGRETQYF.

In its sample, this clonotype was seen many times. Here the CDR3 DNA reads TGTGCCAGCAGTCTGACCGGGACAGTCTCCTACGAGCAGTACTTC. Its protein product is CASSLTGTVSYEQYF. The chain has TRBV28 and TRBJ2-7; 7 bases match TRBD1. Germline CDR1 and CDR2: MDHEN and SYDVKM. V lost 5 bases to trimming and J lost 0 bases; unmatched junction nucleotides: 7. The CDR3 contains 15 residues.

This clonotype came up many times. The rearrangement uses TRBV11-1 and TRBJ2-7; TRBD1 agrees at 9 bases. The germline gives CDR1 SGHAT, CDR2 FQDESV (reference sequence). J was trimmed by 3 bases and V by 5 bases; bases with no gene match: 11. This CDR3 comprises 16 residues. The CDR3 region has the DNA TGTGCCAGCAGCGAACTACCGGGACAGGGCTACTACGAGCAGTACTTC. Its protein is CASSELPGQGYYEQYF.

This clonotype was seen at least ten times. The J gene is TRBJ2-7, the V gene TRBV15; 8 positions match TRBD2. The ends lost 0 bases at V and 6 bases at J; junction bases unmatched: 7. CDR1 is LNHNV, CDR2 YYDKDF, per germline (reference sequence). This CDR3 has 15 amino acids. The CDR3, as DNA: TGTGCCACCAGCAGAGATACAGCGGGAGTTTCCGAGCAGTACTTC. The encoded protein is CATSRDTAGVSEQYF.

The chain carries TRBV29-1 and TRBJ2-5; 13 bases line up with TRBD2. The CDR3 sequence is 16 residues long. The germline V gene encodes CDR1 SQVTM and CDR2 ANQGSEA. V trimming: 4 bases; J trimming: 6 bases; junction bases outside the gene matches: 11. This chain's CDR3 is CSVVAHTSGRAQTQYF. The CDR3 bases are TGCAGCGTTGTCGCCCATACTAGCGGGAGGGCACAGACCCAGTACTTC.

The CDR3 is CASSPTRTAFYEQYF. CDR3 in DNA: TGTGCCAGCAGCCCTACGCGGACAGCGTTCTACGAGCAGTACTTC. The gene calls are TRBV27 and TRBJ2-7; perhaps TRBD1 as D (6 bases). The CDR3 loop spans 15 amino acids. V lost 6 bases and J 3 bases, leaving 18 bases between the germline ends. Per the germline V gene, CDR1 is MNHEY and CDR2 is SMNVEV (reference sequence).

There are many counts of this clonotype. The junction does not match germline at one end; this may be a read error. V usage is TRBV7-2 and J usage is TRBJ2-5; 7 bases are shared with TRBD1. This CDR3 contains 16 residues. Germline CDR1 SGHTA, CDR2 FQGNSA. This chain's CDR3 is CASSLAPTGRQETQYF. CDR3 nucleotide sequence: TGTGCCAGCAGCCTAGCACCGACAGGGCGCCAAGAGACCCAGTACTTC.

This clonotype was detected many times. The chain links TRBV5-1 to TRBJ1-2; TRBD1 aligns across 7 bases. The CDR3 runs to 15 residues. V lost 0 bases to trimming and J lost 4 bases; unmatched junction nucleotides: 6. Germline CDR1 and CDR2: SGHRS and YFSETQ. The CDR3 protein is CASSLVDRIIYGYTF. The CDR3 DNA reads as TGCGCCAGCAGCTTGGTGGACAGGATCATCTATGGCTACACCTTC.

This clonotype was picked up many times. The chain links TRBV30 to TRBJ2-7; 10 nucleotides match TRBD2. Germline V gene data show CDR1 as GTSNPN and CDR2 as SVGIG (reference sequence). The ends lost 0 bases at V and 3 bases at J; junction bases unmatched: 5. This CDR3 has 15 amino acids. Here the CDR3 reads CAWSVGLAAIYEQYF. As DNA, the CDR3 is TGTGCCTGGAGTGTAGGACTAGCGGCCATCTACGAGCAGTACTTC.

The table lists this clonotype with many counts. This sequence joins TRBV28 and TRBJ1-1; 9 bases agree with TRBD1. Germline-derived CDR1 and CDR2 are MDHEN and SYDVKM. CDR3 length equals 16 residues. V lost 10 bases to trimming and J lost 0 bases; unmatched junction nucleotides: 12. CDR3 protein: CATTQVRDRVNTEAFF. CDR3 bases: TGTGCCACTACGCAGGTCCGGGACAGGGTGAACACTGAAGCTTTCTTT.

The table lists this clonotype with many counts. The genes are TRBV29-1 and TRBJ2-5; maybe TRBD1 (6 bases). CDR1 and CDR2 (germline): SQVTM, ANQGSEA. Trimming pared 4 bases from V and 6 bases from J, leaving 12 bases between. This CDR3 comprises 12 residues. The CDR3 DNA sequence: TGCAGCGTTGTAAGGGGGAAGAAGACCCAGTACTTC. Translated, it gives CSVVRGKKTQYF.

This clonotype was seen ten or more times. V gene TRBV6-2 or TRBV6-3 combines with J gene TRBJ2-7; tentative D call: TRBD1 (5 bases). CDR1 and CDR2 from the germline V gene are MNHEY and SVGEGT. V shed 4 bases and J shed 6 bases, with 10 bases lying between them. The CDR3 is 12 residues long. The CDR3 bases are TGTGCCAGCAGTTCGACAGTCAGCGAGCAGTACTTC. As protein: CASSSTVSEQYF.

This clonotype was counted ten times or more. The CDR3: CATSGSGEETQYF. CDR3 sequence (DNA): TGTGCCACCAGCGGCTCGGGGGAAGAGACCCAGTACTTC. The chain carries TRBV24-1 and TRBJ2-5; tentatively, D is TRBD2 (6 bases). V lost 7 bases to trimming and J lost 3 bases, with 11 bases between them. CDR3 size: 13 residues. The germline gives CDR1 KGHDR, CDR2 SFDVKD.

This clonotype was detected ten times or more. A read error may explain this, as a much larger clone is one base away. The chain is built from TRBV12-3 or TRBV12-4 and TRBJ1-1; D is possibly TRBD1 (6 bases). The germline V and J ends were trimmed by 6 bases and 4 bases, with 12 bases remaining between them. The CDR3 totals 13 residues. This CDR3 reads CASRLQGTTEAFF. The CDR3 region has the DNA TGTGCCAGCAGATTACAGGGTACCACTGAAGCTTTCTTT.

This clonotype has a count of ten or more. The chain combines TRBV19 with TRBJ1-5; D gene uncertain. Trimming pared 3 bases from V and 5 bases from J, leaving 17 bases between. This CDR3 spans 16 amino acids. Germline lookup yields CDR1 LNHDA and CDR2 SQIVND (reference sequence). In DNA form, the CDR3 reads TGTGCCAGTAGTATCTCTGGGAGGGCCAGTGATCAGCCCCAGCATTTT. It is translated as CASSISGRASDQPQHF.

Many counts were recorded for this clonotype. The chain is built from TRBV28 and TRBJ1-5, with D unresolved. The CDR3 covers 12 residues. Germline lookup yields CDR1 MDHEN and CDR2 SYDVKM. Trimming shortened V by 7 bases and J by 3 bases, and 7 bases separated the two germline ends. CDR3 in DNA: TGTGCCAGCATACAGAACAATCAGCCCCAGCATTTT. This translates into CASIQNNQPQHF.

This clonotype was observed many times. V gene TRBV20-1 combines with J gene TRBJ1-5, with D possibly matching TRBD1 (6 bases). The germline V and J ends were trimmed by 4 bases and 5 bases, with 12 bases remaining between them. CDR1 is DFQATT and CDR2 is SNEGSKA in the germline V gene (reference sequence). The CDR3 has 13 residues. The CDR3 sequence is CSAIRGEDQPQHF. DNA for the CDR3: TGCAGTGCTATCAGGGGTGAAGATCAGCCCCAGCATTTT.

This clonotype came up many times. This chain connects TRBV6-2 or TRBV6-3 to TRBJ2-5; D gene uncertain. V was trimmed by 5 bases and J by 5 bases, leaving 21 bases between them. Germline V gene data show CDR1 as MNHEY and CDR2 as SVGEGT. The CDR3 consists of 16 residues. This CDR3 is CASSTPRSGQWETQYF. In nucleotides, the CDR3 is TGTGCCAGCAGTACCCCCCGATCTGGGCAATGGGAGACCCAGTACTTC.

V and J are TRBV19 and TRBJ1-5; D gene ambiguous. From germline, CDR1 is LNHDA and CDR2 SQIVND (reference sequence). Trimming shortened V by 3 bases and J by 5 bases, and 14 bases separated the two germline ends. The CDR3 length is 15 residues. The CDR3: CASSIREGKYQPQHF. Here the CDR3 DNA reads TGTGCCAGTAGTATCCGGGAGGGAAAGTATCAGCCCCAGCATTTT.

The CDR3 region has the DNA TGCGCCAGCAGCTTGGCCTTACTAGCGGGAGGAGAGACCCAGTACTTC. Its translation is CASSLALLAGGETQYF. The rearrangement links TRBV5-1 to TRBJ2-5; 12 bases fit TRBD2. CDR3 length: 16 residues. Looked up from germline, CDR1 is SGHRS and CDR2 is YFSETQ. Trimming at V came to 0 bases and at J to 4 bases, leaving 4 bases not matched to a gene.

This clonotype has at least ten counts. DNA of the CDR3: TGTGCCAGCAGCTTCGGGGTGAGTGGCTCCTACGAGCAGTACTTC. Its translation is CASSFGVSGSYEQYF. The chain is built from TRBV3-1 and TRBJ2-7, with a tentative D call TRBD2 (5 bases). The germline V and J ends were trimmed by 5 bases and 0 bases, with 14 bases remaining between them. The CDR3 length is 15 residues. Germline CDR1 is LGHDT and CDR2 is YNNKEL (reference sequence).

This clonotype was counted only a few times. The V and J genes are TRBV4-1 and TRBJ2-7; TRBD1 agrees at 9 bases. Germline lookup yields CDR1 MGHRA and CDR2 YSYEKL. The CDR3 runs to 16 residues. V lost 4 bases, J lost 2 bases, and 9 bases stayed unmatched. CDR3 sequence reads: CASSRVGQGSPYEQYF. The CDR3 DNA reads TGCGCCAGCAGCCGAGTCGGACAGGGGAGTCCCTACGAGCAGTACTTC.

In regard to this clonotype: One end of the junction does not line up with germline, which may come from a read error. The chain employs TRBV29-1 and TRBJ2-5; D is perhaps TRBD1 or TRBD2 (5 bases each). Germline V gives CDR1 SQVTM, CDR2 ANQGSEA. The CDR3 has 12 residues. The CDR3 is CSVGGFRETQHF. DNA of the CDR3: TGCAGCGTTGGAGGGTTCAGGGAGACCCAGCACTTC.

This clonotype has a count of ten or more. V usage is TRBV7-2 and J usage is TRBJ1-5; D ambiguous. The CDR3 sequence is 14 residues long. CDR1 SGHTA and CDR2 FQGNSA come from the germline V gene. The V gene lost 6 bases and the J gene lost 5 bases, with 14 bases spanning the gap. The CDR3 DNA is TGTGCCAGCAGTAGGTCGGTTCAGGATCAGCCCCAGCATTTT. Translation gives CASSRSVQDQPQHF.